This TCR beta chain originates from a study of blood T cell repertoires in COVID-19. On the study more broadly: The samples span acute and convalescent COVID-19 from the United States, Italy and Spain.

In the source study's methods: Scientists estimated how many nucleated cells there were by amplifying reference gene primers. Libraries were prepared by immunoSEQ multiplex PCR; TCRdb keeps only in-frame clonotypes and omits some of them. D and trimming come from the DNA, and the V and J calls and clone size come from that table. The sample lists roughly 100,000 clones, about 90% occurring once. CDR1 and CDR2 (germline): SGHRS, YFSETQ. The V end lost 4 bases, the J end lost 4 bases, and 11 bases lay between the germline ends. The length of the CDR3 is 13 residues. This clone has a single count. The chain combines TRBV5-1 with TRBJ1-1; the D gene is possibly TRBD1 (6 bases). This receptor was obtained from a man aged 45 to 65 in a cohort sampled during active COVID-19. The source material was peripheral blood. The CDR3 region is CASSRQARTEAFF. CDR3 nucleotides: TGCGCCAGCAGCCGACAGGCGCGCACTGAAGCTTTCTTT.